This T cell receptor (beta chain) originates from a study of shared clonotypes between healthy human individuals. Sequencing was performed with immunoSEQ multiplex PCR; in TCRdb, only in-frame clones are kept and a portion is missing. The data hold some 1.4 million clones, with around 97% observed a single time. Losses at the gene ends were 6 bases for V and 8 bases for J; bases not matched to a gene: 16. The length of the CDR3 is 18 residues. Germline lookup yields CDR1 MRHNA and CDR2 SNTAGT. Sequenced input: naive CD4+ T cells sorted from blood. Subset denoted: CD45RA+ positively selected. This clonotype was sampled from a man aged 25 to 40 in good health. The chain links TRBV6-4 to TRBJ2-3, with 14 bases that match TRBD2. The CDR3 sequence is CASSPGLAGGPRVGTQYF. Written as DNA, the CDR3 is TGTGCCAGCAGCCCAGGACTAGCGGGAGGACCGCGGGTGGGTACGCAGTATTTT.